This entry concerns a single T cell receptor beta chain. Its cognate antigen is unknown. There was relapse after autologous stem cell transplantation in every patient, and there was variation in brentuximab vedotin exposure. The table came from immunoSEQ multiplex PCR; TCRdb's copy has only in-frame clones and leaves some out. The repertoire includes about 30,000 clones, over 70% of them detected once, and less than 4% sits in the top ten. The sample originates from a study of PD-1 blockade in classical Hodgkin lymphoma. Study in general: Every 2 weeks, patients had 3 mg/kg nivolumab intravenously.

Study-level findings and limits: The CD4+ diversity rise by C4D1 was clearest in complete responders. Patients newly diagnosed and complete responders had comparable baseline diversity. Reported findings placed baseline TCR diversity lower in newly diagnosed patients (compared with healthy donors).

The TCR was taken from a human donor with classical Hodgkin lymphoma. Specimen: peripheral blood mononuclear cells (PBMCs), collected before the second cycle of nivolumab.

CDR3 sequence reads: CASSHLRTGGDRGKLFF. The CDR3 coding sequence is TGTGCCAGTAGTCATCTTCGGACAGGGGGCGACCGGGGCAAACTGTTTTTT. This chain links TRBV19 with TRBJ1-4, with TRBD1 matching 11 bases. In germline, CDR1 is LNHDA, CDR2 SQIVND (reference sequence). The CDR3 extends over 17 amino acids. Trimming at V came to 5 bases and at J to 11 bases, leaving 16 bases not matched to a gene.